The clone carrying this TCR beta chain was counted only a few times. Its antigen remains unidentified. These data are taken from a study of T cells after yellow fever vaccination. Study-wide results and limits: In FACS-sorted repertoires, abundant clonotypes from the bulk population could appear as contaminants. Clones from primary vaccination mostly reappeared after the booster (around 96% CD4, approximately 86% CD8). Overlap between CD4 and CD8 compartments was detected for a small share of clonotypes.

It was through 5'RACE template switching that TCR cDNA was made, with a universal primer site and UMIs added. From the 5' RACE reads, TCRdb called clonotypes with MiXCR, one entry per CDR3 protein. Among fewer than 100,000 distinct CDR3 sequences listed, approximately 6.3% were seen once. Germline values: CDR1 MGHRA, CDR2 YSYEKL. The length of the CDR3 is 13 residues. The V end lost 6 bases, the J end lost 7 bases, and 12 bases lay between the germline ends. The TCR comes from a man younger than 35 who received the YFV17D yellow fever vaccine. The source material was CD8+ T cells sorted from PBMCs, sampled 10 days after the yellow fever booster vaccination. The gene calls are TRBV4-1 and TRBJ2-2; D perhaps matches TRBD1 (6 bases). CDR3 amino acids: CASSPTGLGELFF. The DNA for the CDR3 is TGCGCCAGCAGTCCAACAGGGCTCGGGGAGCTGTTTTTT.